The rows below give T cell receptor beta chains drawn from one sample of a study of blood T cell repertoires in COVID-19. Profiling relied on immunoSEQ multiplex PCR, and the TCRdb table lists in-frame clones only, not all of them. The repertoire has around 230,000 clones, 70% to 85% of them found once; the top ten carry about 15%. The sample taken for sequencing was PBMCs or T cells enriched from blood (not recorded which). These receptors came from a man in his forties who had recovered from COVID-19. CDR3s leave out the opening cysteine and the closing phenylalanine or tryptophan. Size values are once, few and many counts, or a class for expanded clones, and some rows have none.

size | V | CDR3
once | TRBV2 | ASSGGSRWLAQY
once | TRBV2 | AGGRANTEAF
NA | TRBV3-1/TRBV3-2 | ASSQLGTGRAKGELF
NA | TRBV18 | ASSPRDRNVKLF
few | TRBV30 | AWSAIGGYTEAF
NA | TRBV20-1 | SAREETQY
NA | TRBV5-1 | ASSLAGLNTGELF
NA | TRBV28 | ASSRKDRYSGNTIY
NA | TRBV11-3 | ASSPVTGELF
NA | TRBV7-9 | ASSLGLTDSPLH
once | TRBV11-3 | ASSLEGLASEQF
NA | TRBV2 | ASSADRGRVNEQF
NA | TRBV9 | ASSPTGTGGEKLF
once | TRBV5-1 | ASSPLSGSQETQY
NA | TRBV10-3 | AIEEGAGNYGYT
NA | TRBV28 | ASSPGSRAEAF
NA | TRBV19 | ASSPTGQFSIRNSPLH
NA | TRBV5-5 | ASSPEAMNTEAF
NA | TRBV28 | ATSAGVSPLH
NA | TRBV7-2 | ASSLKRGGLAKNIQY
once | TRBV5-5 | ASSLQGLAGGGETQY
NA | TRBV2 | ATQGASYNEQF
NA | TRBV30 | AWKGIGAYEQY
once | TRBV6-5 | ASSRQGNSYEQY
NA | TRBV19 | ASSILAGNNEQF
NA | TRBV5-1 | ASSSGHSNQPQH
NA | TRBV28 | ATRDRERAGYT
NA | TRBV18 | ASSPFTSGTSGTRDLEQY
NA | TRBV12-5 | ASGFEIRGGQF
NA | TRBV13 | ASRDRFISYGYT
NA | TRBV11-3 | ASSNDSPGSGNTIY
NA | TRBV6-5 | ASSYLQGGSEQF
few | TRBV19 | ASRQGGRNSPLH